This record looks at one T cell receptor beta chain sequence and its context. The source of the sample is a study of shared clonotypes between healthy human individuals. The overall study: Serving as donors were two women and a few men, whose ages spanned 18 to 49.

Germline values: CDR1 LNHDA, CDR2 SQIVND (reference sequence). V lost 6 bases to trimming and J lost 0 bases, with 15 bases between them. This CDR3 is built from 15 residues. Generated by immunoSEQ multiplex PCR, the TCRdb table keeps only in-frame clones and is missing some. Of about 520,000 clones listed, around 73% are singletons. The sequence was collected from a woman between 40 and 50 years old in good health. Some clones in this sample may be carry-over from other donors' samples. Sequenced sample: PBMCs. The gene calls are TRBV19 and TRBJ2-7; tentatively, D is TRBD1 or TRBD2 (5 bases each). CDR3 region: CASRGLGDPSYEQYF. The CDR3 DNA sequence: TGTGCCAGTAGGGGCCTCGGGGACCCCTCCTACGAGCAGTACTTC.